The 9 T cell receptor beta chains below come from one sample, sequenced in a study of blood T cell repertoires in COVID-19. TCRdb's table, derived via immunoSEQ multiplex PCR, lists solely in-frame clones and lacks some. This table holds about 46,000 clones, 80% to 90% found once. Material: peripheral blood. These receptors all come from a human donor in a cohort sampled during active COVID-19. The donor label of this sample is uncertain.

This clone came up once. The chain couples TRBV2 to TRBJ1-4; D may be TRBD1 (5 bases). V was clipped by 6 bases and J by 5 bases, with 16 bases between them. Germline lookup yields CDR1 SNHLY and CDR2 FYNNEI. The CDR3 is 15 residues long. Here the CDR3 DNA reads TGTGCCAGCAGGATGGAACAGGCCGAAAATGAAAAACTGTTTTTT. This encodes CASRMEQAENEKLFF.

This clone was seen more than once but under ten times. This rearrangement joins TRBV27 to TRBJ2-1; 8 bases are a match to TRBD2. The J segment lost 7 bases and the V segment lost 4 bases, leaving 12 bases of the junction unmatched. Germline V gene lookup returns CDR1 MNHEY and CDR2 SMNVEV (reference sequence). The CDR3 length is 16 residues. CDR3 protein: CASSSGLAPLGNEQFF. The CDR3 nucleotides read TGTGCCAGCAGTTCCGGACTAGCCCCCTTGGGGAATGAGCAGTTCTTC.

The V call is TRBV30, the J call TRBJ1-1; 10 bases match TRBD1. With V trimmed by 5 bases and J by 4 bases, 1 base remained unmatched. Germline CDR1 is GTSNPN and CDR2 is SVGIG (reference sequence). The CDR3 is 12 amino acids. The DNA of the CDR3 is TGTGCCTGGGGGGACAGGGGCACTGAAGCTTTCTTT. This encodes CAWGDRGTEAFF.

The chain joins TRBV2 to TRBJ2-7, with TRBD2 identical over 7 bases. Trimming cost V 6 bases and J 2 bases; bases outside gene matches: 7. The germline CDR1 and CDR2 sequences are SNHLY and FYNNEI. The CDR3 has 14 residues. The CDR3 nucleotides read TGTGCCAGCAGGTGGTCCGCGGGGGCCTACGAGCAGTACTTC. Its protein product is CASRWSAGAYEQYF.

The V gene is TRBV14, the J gene TRBJ2-2, with 10 bases that match TRBD2. CDR1 and CDR2 (germline): SGHDN, FVKESK. V shed 5 bases, J shed 4 bases, and the junction held 1 base outside the gene matches. The CDR3 spans 14 residues. CDR3 region: CASSKRGGTGELFF. The CDR3 DNA reads TGTGCCAGCAGCAAGCGGGGGGGCACCGGGGAGCTGTTTTTT.

The CDR3 coding sequence is TGTGCTAGTGGTTCTTCAACAGGGAAGGGGGCCGGGGAGCTGTTTTTT. It specifies CASGSSTGKGAGELFF. The chain uses TRBV12-5 and TRBJ2-2; weak D call: TRBD1 (6 bases). Looked up from germline, CDR1 is LGHNT and CDR2 is FRNRAP. The V and J ends lost 4 bases and 6 bases respectively, with 18 bases between them. This CDR3 comprises 16 residues.

The chain links TRBV29-1 to TRBJ1-1; possible D gene TRBD1, 5 bases. V was pared by 4 bases and J by 4 bases, with 10 bases between. Germline V lookup: CDR1 SQVTM, CDR2 ANQGSEA. The CDR3 sequence is 12 residues long. CDR3 sequence (DNA): TGCAGCGTTGGGAGGGGAGGCACTGAAGCTTTCTTT. Amino acid sequence: CSVGRGGTEAFF.

The chain couples TRBV18 to TRBJ1-6, with 10 bases that match TRBD1. The CDR3 runs to 16 residues. Germline V gene data show CDR1 as KGHSH and CDR2 as LQKENI. The V segment lost 1 base and the J segment 6 bases; nucleotides outside the gene matches: 3. DNA for the CDR3: TGTGCCAGCTCACCACGACAGGGGGCGAGTAATTCACCCCTCCACTTT. This sequence encodes CASSPRQGASNSPLHF. Full variable domain (outside the CDR3, taken from reference TRBV18 and TRBJ1-6): NAGVMQNPRHLVRRRGQEARLRCSPMKGHSHVYWYRQLPEEGLKFMVYLQKENIIDESGMPKERFSAEFPKEGPSILRIQQVVRGDSAAYFCASSPRQGASNSPLHFGNGTRLTVT.

The chain employs TRBV7-2 and TRBJ2-6, with TRBD2 identical over 10 bases. The germline V gene encodes CDR1 SGHTA and CDR2 FQGNSA. Unmatched junction bases numbered 8, after V lost 6 bases and J lost 0 bases. This CDR3 contains 18 residues. The DNA of the CDR3 is TGTGCCAGCAGACTTACTAGCGGGGACTTCTCTGGGGCCAACGTCCTGACTTTC. As protein: CASRLTSGDFSGANVLTF.